The next 19 T cell receptor beta chains were all read from a single sample in a study of molecular identifiers for immune sequencing clone quantification (dated by TCRdb to the late 2010s). Library method: PCR. Sequencing took place on a NextSeq 500. The public sequencing data were trimmed at Q25 with fastp and processed into clonotypes with MiXCR by TCRdb, which kept only in-frame beta chains. Rows merge per CDR3 protein into single entries with the most common DNA and genes. Here the sample has approximately 500,000 distinct CDR3 sequences; roughly 26% occur a single time. In total, the top ten clones hold around 0.8% of the sample. The sample comprised naive CD8+ T cells from blood, with Jurkat cell RNA spiked in. The sample's cell subset or site label, in plain terms: FACS-sorted CD8+CD4-CCR7+CD45RA+ naive T cells. The receptors were gathered from a human donor in good health. Some libraries in this study had Jurkat cell RNA spiked in.

The V and J genes are TRBV4-1 and TRBJ2-1; D possibly matches TRBD1 or TRBD2 (5 bases each). Between the trimmed V and J ends, which lost 0 bases and 0 bases, there was a span of 12 bases. This CDR3 region has 17 residues. Germline V CDR1 and CDR2: MGHRA, YSYEKL. CDR3 in amino acids: CASSQDKWGSSYNEQFF. The CDR3 bases are TGCGCCAGCAGCCAAGACAAATGGGGGAGCTCCTACAATGAGCAGTTCTTC.

This clonotype was observed a single time. One junction end disagrees with the germline gene, perhaps due to a read error. V gene TRBV28 combines with J gene TRBJ1-4; 7 bases are a match to TRBD1. The V gene's germline CDR1 is MDHEN and CDR2 SYDVKM. The CDR3 loop spans 13 amino acids. The CDR3 is CASSGQYNENLFF. In DNA form, the CDR3 reads TGTGCCAGCTCGGGACAGTATAATGAAAACCTGTTTTTT.

The chain links TRBV2 to TRBJ1-5; D remains ambiguous. The CDR3 totals 14 residues. The germline gives CDR1 SNHLY, CDR2 FYNNEI. V dropped 4 bases and J dropped 0 bases, with 7 bases sitting between them. The DNA of the CDR3 is TGTGCCAGCAGTGGACTCAATAGCAATCAGCCCCAGCATTTT. It specifies CASSGLNSNQPQHF.

CDR3 DNA: TGTGCCAGCAGGCCGACAGGGACTGAAGCTTTCTTT. Translating gives CASRPTGTEAFF. The V call is TRBV12-3 or TRBV12-4, the J call TRBJ1-1; 7 nucleotides line up with TRBD1. V gave up 6 bases and J gave up 5 bases; unmatched junction bases: 3. The CDR3 is 12 amino acids.

This chain uses TRBV12-3 or TRBV12-4 with TRBJ1-5; possibly TRBD1 for D (5 bases). The CDR3 spans 17 residues. The germline V and J ends were trimmed by 2 bases and 0 bases, with 14 bases remaining between them. CDR3 in DNA: TGTGCCAGCAGTTTAAGAGACAGCGACAATAGCAATCAGCCCCAGCATTTT. As protein: CASSLRDSDNSNQPQHF.

In regard to this clonotype: The germline gene is not matched at one end of the junction; a read error may be the cause. The chain combines TRBV6-2 or TRBV6-3 with TRBJ2-3; 9 bases fit TRBD2. This CDR3 spans 17 amino acids. Per germline, CDR1 MNHEY and CDR2 SVGEGT. The CDR3, as DNA: TGTGCCAGCAGTTACCCTAGCGGGAACTGGGGCACAGCTACGCAGTATTTT. Translation gives CASSYPSGNWGTATQYF.

The table lists this clonotype with a few counts. The chain uses TRBV27 and TRBJ2-1; unclear D gene. Trimming left V 6 bases short and J 4 bases short, with 22 bases between. CDR1 and CDR2 from the germline V gene are MNHEY and SMNVEV (reference sequence). This CDR3 is built from 17 residues. The chain's CDR3 is CASRQIFIDKGYNEQFF. The CDR3 nucleotides are TGTGCCAGCAGACAAATTTTTATTGACAAAGGGTACAATGAGCAGTTCTTC.

The genes are TRBV4-3 and TRBJ2-7, with D tentatively TRBD2 (6 bases). Germline loops: CDR1 LGHNA, CDR2 YSLEER. V was shortened by 0 bases and J by 3 bases, with 9 bases between the two germline ends. The CDR3 totals 14 residues. DNA for the CDR3: TGCGCCAGCAGCCAAGATGTGGGAGGCTACGAGCAGTACTTC. Amino acids: CASSQDVGGYEQYF.

About this clonotype: A much larger clonotype is one base distant, so this may be a read error. The CDR3 end shows no conserved phenylalanine or tryptophan, and so a read error is likely. This chain connects TRBV7-8 to TRBJ1-6, with 7 bases aligning to TRBD1. Germline V gene data show CDR1 as SGHVS and CDR2 as FQNEAQ. The length of the CDR3 is 14 residues. The V and J ends lost 5 bases and 6 bases, in that order; junction bases with no gene match: 4. CDR3 coding DNA: TGTGCCAGCAGCATACAGGGGTCTAATTCACCCCTCCACATT. Residues: CASSIQGSNSPLHI.

This clonotype was seen a handful of times. The chain joins TRBV20-1 to TRBJ2-7; D unclear. This CDR3 is built from 14 residues. The germline CDR1 and CDR2 sequences are DFQATT and SNEGSKA (reference sequence). V was pared by 0 bases and J by 0 bases, with 9 bases between. DNA for the CDR3: TGCAGTGCTAGAGATGTACGGTACTCCTACGAGCAGTACTTC. This encodes CSARDVRYSYEQYF.

Points on this clonotype: One junction end disagrees with the germline gene, perhaps due to a read error. The rearrangement joins TRBV7-9 to TRBJ2-7; perhaps TRBD2 as D (6 bases). There are 17 residues in the CDR3. Germline-derived CDR1 and CDR2 are SEHNR and FQNEAQ (reference sequence). This CDR3 is CASSSPPSRGASYGQYF. The CDR3 DNA follows: TGCGCCAGCAGCTCCCCCCCGTCCCGCGGGGCCTCCTACGGGCAGTACTTC. Together with reference TRBV7-9 and TRBJ2-7, the CDR3 gives the full variable domain: DTGVSQNPRHKITKRGQNVTFRCDPISEHNRLYWYRQTLGQGPEFLTYFQNEAQLEKSRLLSDRFSAERPKGSFSTLEIQRTEQGDSAMYLCASSSPPSRGASYGQYFGPGTRLTVT.

Note on this clonotype: A read error may be the cause here, since a much bigger clone is one base away. The chain recombines TRBV6-2 or TRBV6-3 with TRBJ2-7; weak D call: TRBD2 (5 bases). CDR1 and CDR2 from the germline V gene are MNHEY and SVGEGT. This CDR3 region has 13 residues. CDR3 nucleotide sequence: TGTGCCAGCAGGCCCGGAGGAGCCTACGAGCAGCACTTC. Amino acids: CASRPGGAYEQHF.

Comments on this clonotype: This may be a read error: a much more frequent sequence differs by one nucleotide. This chain connects TRBV6-5 to TRBJ1-5, with no clear D. V shed 5 bases and J shed 0 bases, with 11 bases lying between them. The CDR3 has 15 amino acids. The germline V gene has CDR1 MNHEY and CDR2 SVGAGI. CDR3: CASSINRTSNQPQHF. The CDR3 bases are TGTGCCAGCAGTATAAACAGAACTAGCAATCAGCCCCAGCATTTT.

This clonotype was seen more than once but under ten times. This chain connects TRBV7-2 to TRBJ2-7; unclear D gene. CDR3 length: 18 amino acids. Germline values: CDR1 SGHTA, CDR2 FQGNSA. V lost 3 bases and J 1 base, leaving 22 bases between the germline ends. CDR3 bases: TGTGCCAGCAGCTTTTCCAACCGGTTCATCAAAAATTCCTACGAGCAGTACTTC. It codes for CASSFSNRFIKNSYEQYF.

With respect to this clonotype: Just one base apart from a much larger clone, this may be a read error. The rearrangement uses TRBV12-3 or TRBV12-4 and TRBJ1-5; 8 bases line up with TRBD1. V was pared by 4 bases and J by 5 bases, with 4 bases of the junction left unmatched. The CDR3 extends over 14 amino acids. The DNA of the CDR3 is TGTGCCAGCAGTTCGGACAGGGACGATCAGCCCCAGCATTTT. Its protein is CASSSDRDDQPQHF.

This clonotype was seen at least ten times. This chain uses TRBV29-1 with TRBJ1-1; a weak D match, TRBD1 (5 bases). CDR3 length equals 11 residues. V was pared by 8 bases and J by 12 bases, with 19 bases between. In germline, CDR1 is SQVTM, CDR2 ANQGSEA. The CDR3 is CSCNPRDRTFF. CDR3 sequence (DNA): TGCAGCTGTAATCCCAGGGATCGAACTTTCTTT.

This clonotype was counted a few times. The chain recombines TRBV6-5 with TRBJ1-3; D not resolved. V dropped 4 bases and J dropped 0 bases, with 7 bases sitting between them. The CDR3 covers 14 residues. CDR1 is MNHEY and CDR2 is SVGAGI in the germline V gene. This chain's CDR3 is CASSFKISGNTIYF. As DNA, the CDR3 is TGTGCCAGCAGTTTTAAAATCTCTGGAAACACCATATATTTT.

This clonotype was detected only a few times. The genes are TRBV20-1 and TRBJ1-2, with unresolved D. This CDR3 is built from 14 residues. Germline V gene lookup returns CDR1 DFQATT and CDR2 SNEGSKA (reference sequence). Deletions cut 6 bases from V and 2 bases from J, with 16 bases between. This CDR3 is CSAPGSALNYGYTF. Here the CDR3 DNA reads TGCAGTGCCCCGGGGTCGGCTCTAAACTATGGCTACACCTTC.

This clonotype was seen a few times. The chain couples TRBV6-6 to TRBJ1-6; D remains ambiguous. Germline CDR1 and CDR2: MNHNY and SVGAGI (reference sequence). V was pared by 5 bases and J by 1 base, with 12 bases between. The length of the CDR3 is 16 residues. This CDR3 is CASSPNLQSYNSPLHF. The CDR3 DNA is TGTGCCAGCAGTCCCAATTTACAGTCCTATAATTCACCCCTCCACTTT.